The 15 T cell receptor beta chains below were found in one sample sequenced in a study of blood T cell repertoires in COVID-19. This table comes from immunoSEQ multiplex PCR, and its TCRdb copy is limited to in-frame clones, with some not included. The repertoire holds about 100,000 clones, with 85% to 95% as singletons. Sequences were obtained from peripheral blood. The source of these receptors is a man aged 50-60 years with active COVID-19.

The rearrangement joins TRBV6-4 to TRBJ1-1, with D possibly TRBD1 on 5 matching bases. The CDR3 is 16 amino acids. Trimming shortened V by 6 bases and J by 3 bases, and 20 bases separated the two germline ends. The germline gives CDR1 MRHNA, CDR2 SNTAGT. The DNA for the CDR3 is TGTGCCAGCAGGAGCCGGGACGCTGGGGGGTACACTGAAGCTTTCTTT. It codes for CASRSRDAGGYTEAFF.

The CDR3: CASSVEGHGAGEQYF. For the CDR3, the DNA is TGTGCCAGCAGCGTAGAGGGACACGGGGCAGGGGAGCAGTACTTC. The chain recombines TRBV9 with TRBJ2-7; D might be TRBD1 (6 bases). With 0 bases removed from V and 7 bases from J, the gap between germline ends came to 17 bases. The CDR3 is 15 residues long. From germline, CDR1 is SGDLS and CDR2 YYNGEE.

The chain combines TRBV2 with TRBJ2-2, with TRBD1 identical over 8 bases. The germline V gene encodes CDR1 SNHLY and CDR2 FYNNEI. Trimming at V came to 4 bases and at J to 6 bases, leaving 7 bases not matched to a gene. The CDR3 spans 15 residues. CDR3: CASSAGQAISGELFF. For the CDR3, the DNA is TGTGCCAGCAGTGCGGGACAGGCAATCTCCGGGGAGCTGTTTTTT.

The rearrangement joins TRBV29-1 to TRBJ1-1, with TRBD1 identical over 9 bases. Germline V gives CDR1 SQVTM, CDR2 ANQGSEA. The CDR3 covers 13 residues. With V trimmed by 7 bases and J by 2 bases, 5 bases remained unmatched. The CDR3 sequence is CSASTGGNTEAFF. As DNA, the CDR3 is TGCAGCGCCTCGACAGGGGGTAACACTGAAGCTTTCTTT.

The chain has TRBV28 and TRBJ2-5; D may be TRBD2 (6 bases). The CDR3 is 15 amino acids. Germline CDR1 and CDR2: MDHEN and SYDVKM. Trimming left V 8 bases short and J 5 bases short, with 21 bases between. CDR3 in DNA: TGTGCCAGCGGCCCCGGAGGGTTAGAGATGGAGACCCAGTACTTC. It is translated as CASGPGGLEMETQYF.

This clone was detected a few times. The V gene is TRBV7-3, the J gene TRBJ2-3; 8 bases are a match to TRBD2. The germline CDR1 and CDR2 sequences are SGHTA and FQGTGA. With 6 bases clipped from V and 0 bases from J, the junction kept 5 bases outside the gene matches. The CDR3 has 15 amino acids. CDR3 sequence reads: CASSLAGFSTDTQYF. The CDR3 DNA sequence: TGTGCCAGCAGTTTAGCGGGGTTTAGCACAGATACGCAGTATTTT.

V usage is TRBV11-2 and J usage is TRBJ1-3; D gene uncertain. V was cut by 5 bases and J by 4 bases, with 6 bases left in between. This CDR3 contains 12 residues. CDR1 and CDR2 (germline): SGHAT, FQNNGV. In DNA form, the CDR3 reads TGTGCCAGCAGCCTATCCGGAAACACCATATATTTT. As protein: CASSLSGNTIYF.

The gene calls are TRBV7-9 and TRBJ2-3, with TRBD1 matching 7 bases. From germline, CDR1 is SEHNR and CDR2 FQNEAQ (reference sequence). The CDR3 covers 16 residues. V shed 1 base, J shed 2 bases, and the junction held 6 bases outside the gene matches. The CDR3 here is CASSLDTTGTTDTQYF. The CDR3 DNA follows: TGTGCCAGCAGCTTAGATACGACAGGGACCACAGATACGCAGTATTTT.

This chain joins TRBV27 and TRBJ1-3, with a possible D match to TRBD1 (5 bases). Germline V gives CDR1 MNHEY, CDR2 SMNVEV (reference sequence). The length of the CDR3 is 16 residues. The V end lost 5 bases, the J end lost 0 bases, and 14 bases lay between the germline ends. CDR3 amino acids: CASSRAGPDSGNTIYF. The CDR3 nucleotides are TGTGCCAGCAGTCGGGCAGGGCCGGACTCTGGAAACACCATATATTTT.

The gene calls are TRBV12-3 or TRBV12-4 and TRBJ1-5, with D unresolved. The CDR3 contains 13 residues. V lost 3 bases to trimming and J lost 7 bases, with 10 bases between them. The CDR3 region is CASSFGFGQPQHF. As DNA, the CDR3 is TGTGCCAGCAGTTTCGGGTTCGGGCAGCCCCAGCATTTT.

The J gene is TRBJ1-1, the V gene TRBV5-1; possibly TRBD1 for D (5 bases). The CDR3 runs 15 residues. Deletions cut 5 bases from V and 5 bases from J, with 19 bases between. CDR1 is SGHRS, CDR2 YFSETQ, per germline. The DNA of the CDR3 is TGCGCCAGCAGTCCCCGGGTTGGGGCCGGGACTGAAGCTTTCTTT. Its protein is CASSPRVGAGTEAFF.

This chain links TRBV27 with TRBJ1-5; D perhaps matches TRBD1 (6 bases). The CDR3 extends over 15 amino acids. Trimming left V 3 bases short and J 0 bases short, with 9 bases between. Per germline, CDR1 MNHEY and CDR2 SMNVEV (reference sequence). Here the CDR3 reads CASSFKGDSNQPQHF. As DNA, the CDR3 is TGTGCCAGCAGTTTCAAGGGGGATAGCAATCAGCCCCAGCATTTT.

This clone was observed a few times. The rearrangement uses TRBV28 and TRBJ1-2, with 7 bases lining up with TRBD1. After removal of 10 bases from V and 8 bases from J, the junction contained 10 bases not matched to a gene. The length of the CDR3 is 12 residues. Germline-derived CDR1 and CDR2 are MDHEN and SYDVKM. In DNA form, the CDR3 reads TGTGCCACCCACAGGGGAGAAGGAGGCTACACCTTC. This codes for CATHRGEGGYTF.

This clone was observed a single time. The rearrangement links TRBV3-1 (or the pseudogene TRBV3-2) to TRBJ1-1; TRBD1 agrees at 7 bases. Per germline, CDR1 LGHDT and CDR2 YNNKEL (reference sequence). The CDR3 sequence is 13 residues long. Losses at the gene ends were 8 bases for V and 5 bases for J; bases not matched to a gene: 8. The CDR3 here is CASGDRVATEAFF. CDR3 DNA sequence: TGTGCCAGCGGAGACAGGGTGGCAACTGAAGCTTTCTTT.

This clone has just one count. The CDR3 loop is CASRKTGEETQYF. CDR3 nucleotide sequence: TGTGCCAGCAGGAAAACAGGGGAAGAGACCCAGTACTTC. The chain links TRBV6-5 to TRBJ2-5, with 7 bases lining up with TRBD1. The trim removed 6 bases at V and 3 bases at J, leaving 4 bases unmatched. The germline gives CDR1 MNHEY, CDR2 SVGAGI. The CDR3 extends over 13 amino acids.